This record looks at one T cell receptor beta chain sequence and its context. The protocol was immunoSEQ multiplex PCR, while the TCRdb copy is restricted to in-frame clones and leaves out a portion. The table has about 410,000 clones, over 75% seen once. The data derive from a study of control samples from healthy donors and cancer patients. Germline values: CDR1 LNHDA, CDR2 SQIVND (reference sequence). The CDR3 consists of 14 residues. Trimming removed 3 bases at V and 3 bases at J, with 11 bases between. This clonotype was sampled from a man aged 40-50 years with head and neck cancer. This sequence joins TRBV19 and TRBJ2-5; D remains ambiguous. The specimen was PBMCs. As DNA, the CDR3 is TGTGCCAGTAGTATCGACGCCAGAAAAGAGACCCAGTACTTC. The encoded protein is CASSIDARKETQYF.